The entry below gives a single T cell receptor beta chain sequence along with its context. V dropped 3 bases and J dropped 1; count of bases not matched to a gene: 9. The CDR3 has 17 amino acids. Germline V gene data show CDR1 as WNHNN and CDR2 as SYGVQD (reference sequence). As handled by the study authors: Estimation of nucleated cell counts was performed using reference gene primer amplification. Sequenced by immunoSEQ multiplex PCR; TCRdb stores in-frame clones only, minus some. Clone size and V and J calls were adopted from that table, with D and trimming inferred from the DNA. The table records approximately 240,000 clones, around 80% of them present only once. This record comes from a study of blood T cell repertoires in COVID-19. Study in general: Specimens from acute and convalescent COVID-19 originated in the United States, Italy and Spain. T cells, B-cell-depleted T cells, or PBMCs provided the cDNA or gDNA that served as material.

The V gene is TRBV10-1, the J gene TRBJ2-3; 8 positions match TRBD2. Source material: peripheral blood. The receptor comes from an older woman who had recovered from COVID-19. CDR3 sequence reads: CASSDGISGVGTDTQYF. CDR3 DNA sequence: TGCGCCAGCAGTGATGGGATTAGCGGGGTTGGCACAGATACGCAGTATTTT.